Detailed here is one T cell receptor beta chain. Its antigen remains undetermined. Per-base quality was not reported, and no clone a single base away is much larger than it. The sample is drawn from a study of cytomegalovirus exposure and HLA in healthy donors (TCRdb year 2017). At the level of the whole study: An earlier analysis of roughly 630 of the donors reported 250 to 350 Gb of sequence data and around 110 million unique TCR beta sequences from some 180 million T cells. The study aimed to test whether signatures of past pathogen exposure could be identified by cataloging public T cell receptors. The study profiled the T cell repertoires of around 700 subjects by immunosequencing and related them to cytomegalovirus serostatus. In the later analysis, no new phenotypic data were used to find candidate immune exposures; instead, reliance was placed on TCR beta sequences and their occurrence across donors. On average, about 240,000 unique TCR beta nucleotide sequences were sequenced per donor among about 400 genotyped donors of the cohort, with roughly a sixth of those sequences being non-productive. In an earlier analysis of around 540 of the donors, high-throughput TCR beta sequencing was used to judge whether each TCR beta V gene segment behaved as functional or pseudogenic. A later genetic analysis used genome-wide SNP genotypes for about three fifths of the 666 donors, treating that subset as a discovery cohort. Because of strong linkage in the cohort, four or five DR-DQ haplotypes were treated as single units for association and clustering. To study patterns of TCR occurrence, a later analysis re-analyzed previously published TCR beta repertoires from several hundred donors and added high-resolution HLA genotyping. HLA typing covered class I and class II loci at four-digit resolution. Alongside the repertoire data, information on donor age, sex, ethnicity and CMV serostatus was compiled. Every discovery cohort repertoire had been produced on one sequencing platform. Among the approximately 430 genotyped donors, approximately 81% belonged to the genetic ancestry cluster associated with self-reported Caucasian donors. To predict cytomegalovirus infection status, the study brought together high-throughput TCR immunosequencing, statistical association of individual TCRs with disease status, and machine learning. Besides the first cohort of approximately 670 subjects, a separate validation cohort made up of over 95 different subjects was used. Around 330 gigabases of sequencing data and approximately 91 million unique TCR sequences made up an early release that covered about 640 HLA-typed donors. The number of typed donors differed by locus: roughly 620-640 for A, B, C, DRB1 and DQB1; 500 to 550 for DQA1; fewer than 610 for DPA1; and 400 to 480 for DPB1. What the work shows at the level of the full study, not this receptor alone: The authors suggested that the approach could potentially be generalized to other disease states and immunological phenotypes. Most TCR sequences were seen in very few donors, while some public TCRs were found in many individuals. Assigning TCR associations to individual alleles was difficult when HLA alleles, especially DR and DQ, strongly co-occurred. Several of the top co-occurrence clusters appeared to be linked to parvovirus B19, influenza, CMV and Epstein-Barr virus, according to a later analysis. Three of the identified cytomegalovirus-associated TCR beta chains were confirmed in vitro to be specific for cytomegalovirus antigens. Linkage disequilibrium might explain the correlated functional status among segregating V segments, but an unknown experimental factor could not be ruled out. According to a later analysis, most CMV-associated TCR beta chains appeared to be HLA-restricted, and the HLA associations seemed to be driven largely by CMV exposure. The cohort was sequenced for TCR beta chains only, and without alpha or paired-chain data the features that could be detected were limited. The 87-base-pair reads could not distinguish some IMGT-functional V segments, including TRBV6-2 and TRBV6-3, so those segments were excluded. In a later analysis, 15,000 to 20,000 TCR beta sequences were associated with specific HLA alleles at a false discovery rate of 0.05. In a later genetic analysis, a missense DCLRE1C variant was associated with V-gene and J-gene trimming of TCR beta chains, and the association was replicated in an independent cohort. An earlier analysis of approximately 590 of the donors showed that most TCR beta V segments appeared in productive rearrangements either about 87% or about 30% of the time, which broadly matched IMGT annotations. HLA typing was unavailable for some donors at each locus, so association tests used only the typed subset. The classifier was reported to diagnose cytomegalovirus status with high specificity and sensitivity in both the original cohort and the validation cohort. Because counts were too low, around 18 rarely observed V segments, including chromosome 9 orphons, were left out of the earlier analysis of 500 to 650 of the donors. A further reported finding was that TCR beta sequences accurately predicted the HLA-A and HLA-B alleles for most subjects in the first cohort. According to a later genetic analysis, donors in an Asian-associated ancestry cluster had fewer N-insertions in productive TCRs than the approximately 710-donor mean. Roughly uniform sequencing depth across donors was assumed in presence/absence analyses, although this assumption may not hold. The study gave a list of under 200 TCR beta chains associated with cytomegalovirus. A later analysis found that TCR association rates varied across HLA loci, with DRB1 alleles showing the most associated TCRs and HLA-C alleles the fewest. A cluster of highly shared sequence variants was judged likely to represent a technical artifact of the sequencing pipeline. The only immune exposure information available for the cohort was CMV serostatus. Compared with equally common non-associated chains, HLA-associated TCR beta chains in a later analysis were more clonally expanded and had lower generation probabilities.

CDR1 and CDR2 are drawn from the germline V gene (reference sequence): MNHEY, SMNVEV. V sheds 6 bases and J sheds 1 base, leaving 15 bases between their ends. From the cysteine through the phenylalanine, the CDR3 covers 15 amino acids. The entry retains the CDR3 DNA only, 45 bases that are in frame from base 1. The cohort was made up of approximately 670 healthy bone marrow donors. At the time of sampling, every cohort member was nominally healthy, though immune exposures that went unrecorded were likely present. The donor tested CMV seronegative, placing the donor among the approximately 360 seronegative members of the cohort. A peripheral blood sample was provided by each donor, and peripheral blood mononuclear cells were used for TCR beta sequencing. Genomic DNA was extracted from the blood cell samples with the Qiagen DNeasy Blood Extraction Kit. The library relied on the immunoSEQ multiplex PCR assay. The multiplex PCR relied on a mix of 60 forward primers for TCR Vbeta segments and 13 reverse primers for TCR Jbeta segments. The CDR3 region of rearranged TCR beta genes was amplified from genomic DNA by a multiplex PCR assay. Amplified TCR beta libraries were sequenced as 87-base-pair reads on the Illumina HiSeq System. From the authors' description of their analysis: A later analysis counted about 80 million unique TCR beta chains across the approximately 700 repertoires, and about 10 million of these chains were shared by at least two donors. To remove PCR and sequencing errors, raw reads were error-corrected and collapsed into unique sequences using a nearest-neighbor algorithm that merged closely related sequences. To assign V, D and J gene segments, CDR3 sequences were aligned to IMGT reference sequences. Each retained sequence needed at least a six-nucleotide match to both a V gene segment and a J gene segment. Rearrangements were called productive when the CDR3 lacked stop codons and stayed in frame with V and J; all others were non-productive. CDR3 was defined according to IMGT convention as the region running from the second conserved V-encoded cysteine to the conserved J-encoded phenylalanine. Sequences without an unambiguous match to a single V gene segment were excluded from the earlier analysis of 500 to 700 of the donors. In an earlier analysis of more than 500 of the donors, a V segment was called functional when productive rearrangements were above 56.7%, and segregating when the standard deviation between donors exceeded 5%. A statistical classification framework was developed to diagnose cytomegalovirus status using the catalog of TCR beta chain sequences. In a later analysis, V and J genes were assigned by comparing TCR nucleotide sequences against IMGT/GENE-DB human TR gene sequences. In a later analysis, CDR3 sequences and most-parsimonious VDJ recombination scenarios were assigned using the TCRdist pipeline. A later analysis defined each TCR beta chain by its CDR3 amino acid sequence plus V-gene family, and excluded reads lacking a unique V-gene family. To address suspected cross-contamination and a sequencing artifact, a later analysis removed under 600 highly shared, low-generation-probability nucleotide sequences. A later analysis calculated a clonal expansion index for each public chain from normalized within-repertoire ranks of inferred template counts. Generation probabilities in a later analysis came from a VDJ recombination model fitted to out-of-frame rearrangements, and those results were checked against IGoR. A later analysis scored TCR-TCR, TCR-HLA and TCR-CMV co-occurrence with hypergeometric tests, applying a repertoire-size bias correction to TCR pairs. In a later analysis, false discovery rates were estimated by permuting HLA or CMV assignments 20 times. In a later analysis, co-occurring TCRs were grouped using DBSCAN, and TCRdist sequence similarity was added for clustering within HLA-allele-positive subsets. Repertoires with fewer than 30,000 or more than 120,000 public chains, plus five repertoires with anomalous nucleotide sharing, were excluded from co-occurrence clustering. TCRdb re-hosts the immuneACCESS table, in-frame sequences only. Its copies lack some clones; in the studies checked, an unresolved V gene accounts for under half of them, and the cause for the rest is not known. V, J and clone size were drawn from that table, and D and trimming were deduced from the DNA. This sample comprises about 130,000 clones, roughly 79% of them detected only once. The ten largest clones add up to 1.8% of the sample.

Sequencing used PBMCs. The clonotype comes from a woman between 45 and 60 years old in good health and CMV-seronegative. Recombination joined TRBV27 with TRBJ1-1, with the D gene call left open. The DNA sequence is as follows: TGTGCCAGCAGCGACTCCCTGGCGGCGAACACTGAAGCTTTCTTT. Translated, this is CASSDSLAANTEAFF.